One and the same sample provided the 16 T cell receptor beta chains below, sequenced in a study of cytomegalovirus exposure and HLA in healthy donors. PCR employed 60 Vbeta and 13 Jbeta primers. Assay used: immunoSEQ multiplex PCR; TCRdb lists only in-frame clones, some missing. This sample has 100,000 to 150,000 clones, with more than 60% found just once. Source material: PBMCs. The receptors originated from a woman between 40 and 55 years old in good health and CMV-seronegative.

The rearrangement links TRBV7-3 to TRBJ1-1; 8 nucleotides match TRBD1. The CDR3 covers 16 residues. The germline V gene encodes CDR1 SGHTA and CDR2 FQGTGA. Losses at the gene ends were 5 bases for V and 4 bases for J; bases not matched to a gene: 12. As DNA, the CDR3 is TGTGCCAGCAGCCCGCAGGGGGCCGTTACTGTCACTGAAGCTTTCTTT. Translation gives CASSPQGAVTVTEAFF. Using reference TRBV7-3 and TRBJ1-1 for the parts outside the CDR3, the full variable domain is GAGVSQTPSNKVTEKGKYVELRCDPISGHTALYWYRQSLGQGPEFLIYFQGTGAADDSGLPNDRFFAVRPEGSVSTLKIQRTERGDSAVYLCASSPQGAVTVTEAFFGQGTRLTVV.

This clone showed up just a few times. At the DNA level, this CDR3 is encoded by other sequences in the same sample as well. The chain combines TRBV5-1 with TRBJ1-1, with TRBD1 matching 8 bases. This CDR3 has 13 residues. CDR1 SGHRS and CDR2 YFSETQ come from the germline V gene. The V and J ends lost 6 bases and 1 base, in that order; junction bases with no gene match: 2. The CDR3 here is CASTTGGNTEAFF. The DNA for the CDR3 is TGCGCCAGCACCACAGGGGGGAACACTGAAGCTTTCTTT.

V is TRBV19 and J is TRBJ1-3; D remains ambiguous. The CDR3 runs 13 residues. Per germline, CDR1 LNHDA and CDR2 SQIVND (reference sequence). Trimming took 10 bases from V and 1 from J, leaving 11 bases between them. The DNA of the CDR3 is TGTGCCACCAGCAGCGGGTCTGGAAACACCATATATTTT. Translating gives CATSSGSGNTIYF.

This chain uses TRBV12-5 with TRBJ2-5; D unresolved. The CDR3 extends over 11 amino acids. CDR1 is LGHNT and CDR2 is FRNRAP in the germline V gene. With 3 bases removed from V and 4 bases from J, the gap between germline ends came to 3 bases. CDR3 coding DNA: TGTGCTAGTGGTTTTCGAGAGACCCAGTACTTC. It codes for CASGFRETQYF.

The rearrangement joins TRBV9 to TRBJ1-1, with D maybe TRBD1 (6 bases). The germline V and J ends were trimmed by 5 bases and 1 base, with 15 bases remaining between them. This CDR3 has 15 residues. Per germline, CDR1 SGDLS and CDR2 YYNGEE. DNA for the CDR3: TGTGCCAGCAGTTTTTCGGACAGCTCGAACACTGAAGCTTTCTTT. It encodes CASSFSDSSNTEAFF.

V and J are TRBV13 and TRBJ1-3; 9 bases fit TRBD1. This CDR3 is built from 16 residues. The trim removed 5 bases at V and 2 bases at J, leaving 7 bases unmatched. Per germline, CDR1 PRHDT and CDR2 FYEKMQ (reference sequence). The DNA for the CDR3 is TGTGCCAGCAGCGTATTGGGACAGGGAACTGGAAACACCATATATTTT. As protein: CASSVLGQGTGNTIYF. The full variable domain, its missing parts supplied by reference TRBV13 and TRBJ1-3, is AAGVIQSPRHLIKEKRETATLKCYPIPRHDTVYWYQQGPGQDPQFLISFYEKMQSDKGSIPDRFSAQQFSDYHSELNMSSLELGDSALYFCASSVLGQGTGNTIYFGEGSWLTVV.

The rearrangement joins TRBV6-1 to TRBJ2-1; D unclear. With 6 bases removed from V and 0 bases from J, the gap between germline ends came to 12 bases. This CDR3 is 15 amino acids long. From germline, CDR1 is MNHNS and CDR2 SASEGT. CDR3 in DNA: TGTGCCAGCAGGGCATTTGAGCGCTCCTACAATGAGCAGTTCTTC. Translated, it gives CASRAFERSYNEQFF.

The chain links TRBV5-8 to TRBJ1-1; 7 nucleotides line up with TRBD1. The V and J ends lost 4 bases and 2 bases, in that order; junction bases with no gene match: 8. The germline V gene encodes CDR1 SGHTS and CDR2 YDEGEE. CDR3 size: 15 residues. For the CDR3, the DNA is TGTGCCAGCAGCCTACGGACAGGTTATAACACTGAAGCTTTCTTT. Protein sequence: CASSLRTGYNTEAFF.

The chain links TRBV5-1 to TRBJ1-1, with D perhaps TRBD1 (5 bases). V lost 4 bases and J lost 5, with 12 bases in between. From germline, CDR1 is SGHRS and CDR2 YFSETQ. The CDR3 spans 13 residues. CDR3 in DNA: TGCGCCAGCAGCGGGGACGGGGGGACTGAAGCTTTCTTT. It codes for CASSGDGGTEAFF.

This chain's CDR3 is CASSPSGGASDTQYF. CDR3 nucleotides: TGTGCCAGCAGCCCGAGCGGGGGCGCCTCGGATACGCAGTATTTT. The V and J genes are TRBV13 and TRBJ2-3; TRBD2 agrees at 8 bases. The CDR3 is made up of 15 amino acids. Losses at the gene ends were 5 bases for V and 6 bases for J; bases not matched to a gene: 10. Germline assignment: CDR1 PRHDT and CDR2 FYEKMQ (reference sequence).

The V call is TRBV7-2, the J call TRBJ1-1, with D uncertain. The germline CDR1 and CDR2 sequences are SGHTA and FQGNSA. The V gene lost 8 bases and the J gene lost 0 bases, with 10 bases spanning the gap. This CDR3 region has 13 residues. For the CDR3, the DNA is TGTGCCAGCCGACAAGGTGTGAACACTGAAGCTTTCTTT. Protein sequence: CASRQGVNTEAFF.

The V gene is TRBV19, the J gene TRBJ1-2, with D perhaps TRBD1 (5 bases). The length of the CDR3 is 14 residues. Germline CDR1 reads LNHDA; CDR2 reads SQIVND (reference sequence). Deletions cut 7 bases from V and 4 bases from J, with 16 bases between. CDR3 in DNA: TGTGCCAGTACCCCCGGAGGGGAGGGCTATGGCTACACCTTC. Translation: CASTPGGEGYGYTF.

The chain couples TRBV11-2 to TRBJ2-2; D possibly corresponds to TRBD2 (6 bases). The CDR3 consists of 18 residues. CDR1 and CDR2 (germline): SGHAT, FQNNGV. The ends were cut back, 2 bases at V and 4 bases at J, with 20 bases in the middle. The CDR3 loop is CASSLRDWGSPITGELFF. The CDR3, as DNA: TGTGCCAGCAGCTTAAGGGACTGGGGATCACCTATCACCGGGGAGCTGTTTTTT.

This clone was picked up one time. This sequence joins TRBV5-8 and TRBJ1-1, with unresolved D. Germline values: CDR1 SGHTS, CDR2 YDEGEE. V lost 3 bases and J 6 bases, leaving 6 bases between the germline ends. This CDR3 has 11 residues. For the CDR3, the DNA is TGTGCCAGCAGCTATCAGTCTGAAGCTTTCTTT. As protein: CASSYQSEAFF.

V is TRBV28 and J is TRBJ1-2; possible D gene TRBD1, 5 bases. The CDR3 extends over 16 amino acids. The V end was cut by 3 bases, the J end by 4 bases, with 18 bases between. Germline CDR1 reads MDHEN; CDR2 reads SYDVKM. This chain's CDR3 is CASSFRAGRGSYGYTF. The CDR3 nucleotides read TGTGCCAGCAGTTTCCGAGCCGGGCGGGGGTCCTATGGCTACACCTTC.

The chain has TRBV23-1 and TRBJ2-7; D gene unclear. TRBV23-1 is sorted into the ORF group, with uncertain function. This CDR3 comprises 14 residues. The V gene lost 6 bases and the J gene lost 2 bases, with 14 bases spanning the gap. The CDR3 DNA reads as TGCGCCAGCAGCTTCACCACAAAAGCCTACGAGCAGTACTTC. This gives the protein CASSFTTKAYEQYF.